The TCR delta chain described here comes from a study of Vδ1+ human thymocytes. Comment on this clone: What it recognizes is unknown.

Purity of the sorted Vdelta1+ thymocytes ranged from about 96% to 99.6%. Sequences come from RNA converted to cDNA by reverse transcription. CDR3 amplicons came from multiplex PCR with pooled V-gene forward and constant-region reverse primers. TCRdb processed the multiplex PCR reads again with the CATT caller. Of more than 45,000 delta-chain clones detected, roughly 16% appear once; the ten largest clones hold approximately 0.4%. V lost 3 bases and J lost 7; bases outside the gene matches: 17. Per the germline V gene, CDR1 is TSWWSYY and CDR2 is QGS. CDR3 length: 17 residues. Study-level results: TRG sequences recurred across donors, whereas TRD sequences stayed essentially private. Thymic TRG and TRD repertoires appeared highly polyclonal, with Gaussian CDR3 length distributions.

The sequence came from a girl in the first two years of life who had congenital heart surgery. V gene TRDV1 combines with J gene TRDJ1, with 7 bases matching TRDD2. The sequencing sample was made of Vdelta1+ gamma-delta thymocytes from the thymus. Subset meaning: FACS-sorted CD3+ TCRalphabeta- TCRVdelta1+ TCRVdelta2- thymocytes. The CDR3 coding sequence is TGTGCTCTTGGGGAGATCCTTCCTCCGCCCTACTGTATTAAACTCATCTTT. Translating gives CALGEILPPPYCIKLIF.